This TCR beta chain was captured in a study of cytomegalovirus exposure and HLA in healthy donors. General study results and limits: A later analysis reported that several of the most significant clusters appeared to be linked to common viral pathogens, among them Epstein-Barr virus. Rarity characterized most TCR sequences, yet some public TCRs appeared in many donors. Exclusion applied to some V segments, including TRBV6-2 and TRBV6-3, as they were indistinguishable.

In the PCR, 60 Vbeta and 13 Jbeta primers were used. Measured with immunoSEQ multiplex PCR; TCRdb has only the in-frame clones, and not every one. The sample includes 60,000 to 70,000 clones, approximately 78% of them seen just once. Note on this clone: Its antigen is unknown.

This CDR3 spans 16 amino acids. Germline lookup yields CDR1 SGHVS and CDR2 FNYEAQ. V was cut by 0 bases and J by 4 bases, with 12 bases left in between. The TCR originated in a man aged 35-49 years in good health and CMV-seronegative. Sequencing used PBMCs. The chain recombines TRBV7-6 with TRBJ2-2, with D perhaps TRBD1 (5 bases). The DNA for the CDR3 is TGTGCCAGCAGCTTAGCGGGGCAGGGCGGCACCGGGGAGCTGTTTTTT. Translated, it gives CASSLAGQGGTGELFF.